These T cell receptor beta chains were read from a single sample in a study of OX40 agonist ivuxolimab in advanced cancers. Sequencing was performed with immunoSEQ multiplex PCR; in TCRdb, only in-frame clones are kept and a portion is missing. Of some 72,000 clones in the sample, roughly nine tenths were seen once. The sequencing here drew on CD4+ or CD8+ T cells sorted from blood, taken in a trial of the OX40 agonist ivuxolimab. These receptors were taken from an adult with an advanced solid tumor such as melanoma, head and neck, liver or kidney cancer. Each CDR3 is given with its conserved first and last residue. D genes are given only for firm matches. Only some rows state a clone size, as once, few, many or a class for expanded clones.

clone_size: -
d_call: -
j_call: TRBJ2-6
v_call: TRBV14
cdr3_nt: TGTGCCAGCAGTCGGAGCTCTGGGGCCAACGTCCTGACTTTC
cdr3_aa: CASSRSSGANVLTF

clone_size: -
d_call: -
j_call: TRBJ1-5
v_call: TRBV7-2
cdr3_nt: TGTGCCAGCAGCCGGGAGGAGAGGAGCAATCAGCCCCAGCATTTT
cdr3_aa: CASSREERSNQPQHF

clone_size: -
d_call: -
j_call: TRBJ1-2
v_call: TRBV18
cdr3_nt: TGTGCCAGCTCGTCCGCCGGTTTAGGGGGCTACACCTTC
cdr3_aa: CASSSAGLGGYTF

clone_size: -
d_call: -
j_call: TRBJ1-1
v_call: TRBV5-1
cdr3_nt: TGCGCCAGCAGCTTGGTGGCAGTGAACACTGAAGCTTTCTTT
cdr3_aa: CASSLVAVNTEAFF

clone_size: once
d_call: -
j_call: TRBJ1-1
v_call: TRBV28
cdr3_nt: TGTGCCAGCAGTTTTTATACTGAAGCTTTCTTT
cdr3_aa: CASSFYTEAFF

clone_size: -
d_call: -
j_call: TRBJ2-1
v_call: TRBV6-1
cdr3_nt: TGTGCCAGCAGTACCTACCTCTACAATGAGCAGTTCTTC
cdr3_aa: CASSTYLYNEQFF

clone_size: once
d_call: TRBD1
j_call: TRBJ1-1
v_call: TRBV10-3
cdr3_nt: TGTGCCATCCGAAGACAGGGGGCTAGGGAAGCTTTCTTT
cdr3_aa: CAIRRQGAREAFF

clone_size: once
d_call: TRBD1
j_call: TRBJ1-6
v_call: TRBV5-4
cdr3_nt: TGTGCCAGCAGCTTCCCAACGGGACAGGGAGGGGCACCCCTCCACTTT
cdr3_aa: CASSFPTGQGGAPLHF

clone_size: -
d_call: TRBD2
j_call: TRBJ2-1
v_call: TRBV2
cdr3_nt: TGTGCCAGCAGTTGGACTAGCGGGGGGGAGGGTGAGCAGTTCTTC
cdr3_aa: CASSWTSGGEGEQFF

clone_size: -
d_call: -
j_call: TRBJ1-5
v_call: TRBV5-1
cdr3_nt: TGCGCCAGCAGCGCGGACAGCCATCAGCCCCAGCATTTT
cdr3_aa: CASSADSHQPQHF

clone_size: -
d_call: -
j_call: TRBJ1-2
v_call: TRBV19
cdr3_nt: TGTGCCAGTAGTATATCAGGGGCGCGGTTGAGCTACACCTTC
cdr3_aa: CASSISGARLSYTF

clone_size: once
d_call: -
j_call: TRBJ2-4
v_call: TRBV7-7
cdr3_nt: TGTGCTAGCAGCTTGTGGGATCAGGGCAAAAACATTCAGTACTTC
cdr3_aa: CASSLWDQGKNIQYF

clone_size: -
d_call: -
j_call: TRBJ1-1
v_call: TRBV28
cdr3_nt: TGTGCCAGCAGTTTACCAGGGGCCGGAAACACTGAAGCTTTCTTT
cdr3_aa: CASSLPGAGNTEAFF

clone_size: -
d_call: -
j_call: TRBJ1-3
v_call: TRBV5-1
cdr3_nt: TGCGCCAGCAGCTTAGGGACCCTCTCTGGAAACACCATATATTTT
cdr3_aa: CASSLGTLSGNTIYF

clone_size: -
d_call: -
j_call: TRBJ1-5
v_call: TRBV6-1
cdr3_nt: TGTGCCAGCAGTGAAGCAGGCAGGGACAATCAGCCCCAGCATTTT
cdr3_aa: CASSEAGRDNQPQHF

clone_size: -
d_call: -
j_call: TRBJ1-1
v_call: TRBV6-4
cdr3_nt: TGTGCCAGCAGCCCAGAATTGAACACTGAAGCTTTCTTT
cdr3_aa: CASSPELNTEAFF

clone_size: -
d_call: -
j_call: TRBJ1-6
v_call: TRBV19
cdr3_nt: TGTGCCTCGGGGGAGGTTCAGGTTAATTCACCCCTCCACTTT
cdr3_aa: CASGEVQVNSPLHF

clone_size: -
d_call: TRBD2
j_call: TRBJ2-3
v_call: TRBV19
cdr3_nt: TGTGCCAGTAGTTCATGGACTAGTACAGATACGCAGTATTTT
cdr3_aa: CASSSWTSTDTQYF

clone_size: -
d_call: -
j_call: TRBJ1-3
v_call: TRBV6-5
cdr3_nt: TGTGCCAGCAGTTACTCCGGACAGTTTGGAGACACCATATATTTT
cdr3_aa: CASSYSGQFGDTIYF

clone_size: -
d_call: -
j_call: TRBJ1-1
v_call: TRBV19
cdr3_nt: TGTGCCAGTAGTACCCCGAGGGGGGAGAACACTGAAGCTTTCTTT
cdr3_aa: CASSTPRGENTEAFF

clone_size: -
d_call: -
j_call: TRBJ1-5
v_call: TRBV30
cdr3_nt: TGTGCCTGGGATACAGGGTTTTGGCAGCCCCAGCATTTT
cdr3_aa: CAWDTGFWQPQHF

clone_size: -
d_call: -
j_call: TRBJ2-7
v_call: TRBV7-2
cdr3_nt: TGTGCCAGCAGCTTAGGGGTGGGGGGCTTCCCCCTACCCTACGAGCAGTACTTC
cdr3_aa: CASSLGVGGFPLPYEQYF

clone_size: -
d_call: TRBD2
j_call: TRBJ2-7
v_call: TRBV6-5
cdr3_nt: TGTGCCAGCAGTGAGGCGGGAGCTGCCTACGAGCAGTACTTC
cdr3_aa: CASSEAGAAYEQYF

clone_size: -
d_call: -
j_call: TRBJ2-3
v_call: TRBV28
cdr3_nt: TGTGCCAGTCTGGCCCCCGCAGATACGCAGTATTTT
cdr3_aa: CASLAPADTQYF

clone_size: -
d_call: TRBD2
j_call: TRBJ2-5
v_call: TRBV28
cdr3_nt: TGTGCCAGCAATCTAGCGGGAGTAGAGACCCAGTACTTC
cdr3_aa: CASNLAGVETQYF

clone_size: -
d_call: TRBD1
j_call: TRBJ2-7
v_call: TRBV7-9
cdr3_nt: TGTGCCAGCAGCTTAGCCCGGGACAGGGACGACGAGCAGTACTTC
cdr3_aa: CASSLARDRDDEQYF

clone_size: -
d_call: -
j_call: TRBJ1-2
v_call: TRBV5-4
cdr3_nt: TGTGCCAGCAGCCTCCCGAGCCCGGATTTAGGCTATGGCTACACCTTC
cdr3_aa: CASSLPSPDLGYGYTF

clone_size: -
d_call: -
j_call: TRBJ1-1
v_call: TRBV4-1
cdr3_nt: TGCGCCAGCAGCCAAGTCGCCCGGGGATGGAACACTGAAGCTTTCTTT
cdr3_aa: CASSQVARGWNTEAFF

clone_size: -
d_call: -
j_call: TRBJ1-5
v_call: TRBV18
cdr3_nt: TGTGCCAGCTCACCAACAGATCAGCCCCAGCATTTT
cdr3_aa: CASSPTDQPQHF

clone_size: -
d_call: -
j_call: TRBJ2-3
v_call: TRBV5-1
cdr3_nt: TGCGCCAGCAGCTTAGGATGGAGAGATACGCAGTATTTT
cdr3_aa: CASSLGWRDTQYF

clone_size: once
d_call: -
j_call: TRBJ1-2
v_call: TRBV30
cdr3_nt: TGTGCCTGGAGTCAGAAGGACTATGGCTACACCTTC
cdr3_aa: CAWSQKDYGYTF

clone_size: -
d_call: -
j_call: TRBJ2-3
v_call: TRBV5-6
cdr3_nt: TGTGCCAGCAGCTTGAGGACCTCTAGCACAGATACGCAGTATTTT
cdr3_aa: CASSLRTSSTDTQYF

clone_size: -
d_call: TRBD1
j_call: TRBJ2-3
v_call: TRBV5-3
cdr3_nt: TGTGCCAGAAGCTTGGATCCCCGGGACAGGGACAGAGATACGCAGTATTTT
cdr3_aa: CARSLDPRDRDRDTQYF

clone_size: -
d_call: -
j_call: TRBJ1-6
v_call: TRBV30
cdr3_nt: TGTGCCTGGAGCAACGGACCTCGAGAGTCACCCCTCCACTTT
cdr3_aa: CAWSNGPRESPLHF

clone_size: -
d_call: -
j_call: TRBJ1-6
v_call: TRBV7-6
cdr3_nt: TGTGCCAGCAGCTTAGCAGGCTCCTATAATTCACCCCTCCACTTT
cdr3_aa: CASSLAGSYNSPLHF

clone_size: -
d_call: -
j_call: TRBJ2-1
v_call: TRBV5-1
cdr3_nt: TGCGCCAGCAGCAGATCGACTGGTTACAATGAGCAGTTCTTC
cdr3_aa: CASSRSTGYNEQFF

clone_size: -
d_call: -
j_call: TRBJ2-3
v_call: TRBV10-3
cdr3_nt: TGTGCCATCAGTGAGGACAACACAGATACGCAGTATTTT
cdr3_aa: CAISEDNTDTQYF

clone_size: -
d_call: -
j_call: TRBJ2-2
v_call: TRBV19
cdr3_nt: TGTGCCAGTAGTACTCCAACCGGGGAGCTGTTTTTT
cdr3_aa: CASSTPTGELFF

clone_size: few
d_call: -
j_call: TRBJ2-7
v_call: TRBV28
cdr3_nt: TGTGCCAGTTCTTCCCTCCGATACGAGCAGTACTTC
cdr3_aa: CASSSLRYEQYF

clone_size: -
d_call: -
j_call: TRBJ2-7
v_call: TRBV28
cdr3_nt: TGTGCCAGCAGCTATACCGGGACAACATCCCTCTACGAGCAGTACTTC
cdr3_aa: CASSYTGTTSLYEQYF

clone_size: -
d_call: TRBD1
j_call: TRBJ1-2
v_call: TRBV4-1
cdr3_nt: TGCGCCAGCACCCCATATAGGGACAGGTCCTATGGCTACACCTTC
cdr3_aa: CASTPYRDRSYGYTF

clone_size: -
d_call: -
j_call: TRBJ1-1
v_call: TRBV10-3
cdr3_nt: TGTGCCATCAGTGAGTCAGGGGGGACTGAAGCTTTCTTT
cdr3_aa: CAISESGGTEAFF

clone_size: -
d_call: -
j_call: TRBJ1-1
v_call: TRBV7-9
cdr3_nt: TGTGCCAGCAGCTTAAACAATAAGGCAGGGGTGGCCACTGAAGCTTTCTTT
cdr3_aa: CASSLNNKAGVATEAFF

clone_size: -
d_call: -
j_call: TRBJ1-5
v_call: TRBV6-5
cdr3_nt: TGTGCCAGCAGTTATAAATTGAATAGCAATCAGCCCCAGCATTTT
cdr3_aa: CASSYKLNSNQPQHF

clone_size: -
d_call: TRBD1
j_call: TRBJ1-5
v_call: TRBV19
cdr3_nt: TGTGCCAGTAGTTTCCGGGACAGGGGTGGTCAGCCCCAGCATTTT
cdr3_aa: CASSFRDRGGQPQHF

clone_size: -
d_call: -
j_call: TRBJ1-4
v_call: TRBV6-1
cdr3_nt: TGTGCCAGCAGGGTCTACCGCGAAAAACTGTTTTTT
cdr3_aa: CASRVYREKLFF

clone_size: -
d_call: -
j_call: TRBJ2-2
v_call: TRBV4-1
cdr3_nt: TGCGCCAGCAGCCAAGATATTGGGACACACACCGGGGAGCTGTTTTTT
cdr3_aa: CASSQDIGTHTGELFF

clone_size: -
d_call: -
j_call: TRBJ1-5
v_call: TRBV11-1
cdr3_nt: TGTGCCAGCAGCTTAGACAGGGACCAGCCCCAGCATTTT
cdr3_aa: CASSLDRDQPQHF

clone_size: -
d_call: -
j_call: TRBJ1-2
v_call: TRBV19
cdr3_nt: TGTGCCAGTAGTGTAGGGCTGAGTGGCTACACCTTC
cdr3_aa: CASSVGLSGYTF

clone_size: -
d_call: -
j_call: TRBJ1-2
v_call: TRBV5-6
cdr3_nt: TGTGCCAGCAGCTTGGCCGGAGGGTATGATGGCTACACCTTC
cdr3_aa: CASSLAGGYDGYTF

clone_size: -
d_call: TRBD1
j_call: TRBJ2-5
v_call: TRBV29-1
cdr3_nt: TGCAGCGTCCGGACAGGGCGAGGGGAGACCCAGTACTTC
cdr3_aa: CSVRTGRGETQYF

clone_size: -
d_call: TRBD2
j_call: TRBJ2-7
v_call: TRBV7-6
cdr3_nt: TGTGCCAGCAGCCCGGGACTAGCTGTCGAGCAGTACTTC
cdr3_aa: CASSPGLAVEQYF

clone_size: once
d_call: -
j_call: TRBJ1-1
v_call: TRBV6-6
cdr3_nt: TGTGCCAGCAGAGGGTCGGGCGGGACTTTGAACACTGAAGCTTTCTTT
cdr3_aa: CASRGSGGTLNTEAFF

clone_size: -
d_call: -
j_call: TRBJ2-2
v_call: TRBV5-1
cdr3_nt: TGCGCCAGCAGCTTGGATCGGAGGAACACCGGGGAGCTGTTTTTT
cdr3_aa: CASSLDRRNTGELFF

clone_size: -
d_call: -
j_call: TRBJ1-5
v_call: TRBV30
cdr3_nt: TGTGCCTGGAGTTTACAGGGCAGGCAGCCCCAGCATTTT
cdr3_aa: CAWSLQGRQPQHF

clone_size: -
d_call: TRBD1
j_call: TRBJ2-4
v_call: TRBV7-8
cdr3_nt: TGTGCCAGCAGCTTACCTAGGGACAGGGGAAACATTCAGTACTTC
cdr3_aa: CASSLPRDRGNIQYF

clone_size: -
d_call: -
j_call: TRBJ2-7
v_call: TRBV6-6
cdr3_nt: TGTGCCAGCAGTTCCTCGACCCTGGGGAGCGAGCAGTACTTC
cdr3_aa: CASSSSTLGSEQYF

clone_size: -
d_call: TRBD1
j_call: TRBJ1-1
v_call: TRBV6-5
cdr3_nt: TGTGCCAGCAATTACAGGGGGCATCCTTCGTACACTGAAGCTTTCTTT
cdr3_aa: CASNYRGHPSYTEAFF